What follows is one T cell receptor (beta chain) and its context. As a fraction of the sample, this clone is medium-sized (0.01 to 0.1%). Its antigen remains undetermined. Base qualities are not at hand, and no much larger clone is one base apart. This sample is part of a study of CD4+ T cells in melanoma (dated by TCRdb to between 2020 and 2023). In terms of the full investigation: Neoantigen-specific CD4+ T cells in human melanoma were what the study investigated. General findings and caveats noted by the study authors: Neoantigen-specific CD4+ T cells were reported to be correlated with the function of CD8+ T cells, macrophages and B cells. According to the report, neoantigen-specific CD4+ T cells in melanoma displayed diverse differentiation states.

Patients with melanoma were used as donors. Library generation was performed with the immunoSEQ multiplex PCR assay. Sourced from immuneACCESS, this table was stored by TCRdb with only in-frame sequences that have V and J called. A share of the clones is absent; for the studies checked, an unresolved V gene accounts for under half, and the remainder has no known explanation. The sample data list 9,900 or so clones, and about 73% of these were observed just once. Around 21% of the sample goes to the ten largest clones. In the germline V gene, CDR1 corresponds to SGDLS and CDR2 to YYNGEE. The CDR3, from cysteine to phenylalanine, totals 15 residues. The sequence is cut down to CDR3 DNA, 45 bases in frame from base 1. The junction shows trimming of 3 bases on V and 1 base on J, plus 13 bases between the germline ends.

This receptor chain uses TRBV9 and TRBJ1-1; TRBD1 might be the D gene, on 5 matching bases. The sample was cells from a culture (not recorded whether cultured in vitro). This clonotype was obtained from a human donor with melanoma. DNA sequence: TGTGCCAGCAGCGCGAGCGGGGGTCCGAACACTGAAGCTTTCTTT. It encodes CASSASGGPNTEAFF.